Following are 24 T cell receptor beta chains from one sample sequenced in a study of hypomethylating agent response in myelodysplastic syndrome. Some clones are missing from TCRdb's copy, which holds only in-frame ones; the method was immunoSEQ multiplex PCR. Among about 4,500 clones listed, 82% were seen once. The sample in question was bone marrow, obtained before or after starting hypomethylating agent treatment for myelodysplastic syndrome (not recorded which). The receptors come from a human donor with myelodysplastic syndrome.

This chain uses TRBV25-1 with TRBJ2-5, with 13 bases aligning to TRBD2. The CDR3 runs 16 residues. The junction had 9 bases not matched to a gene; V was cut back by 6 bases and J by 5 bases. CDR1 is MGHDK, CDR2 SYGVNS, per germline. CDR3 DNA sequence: TGTGCCAGCAGGCCGTCCCGGACTAGCGGGAGTGAGACCCAGTACTTC. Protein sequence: CASRPSRTSGSETQYF.

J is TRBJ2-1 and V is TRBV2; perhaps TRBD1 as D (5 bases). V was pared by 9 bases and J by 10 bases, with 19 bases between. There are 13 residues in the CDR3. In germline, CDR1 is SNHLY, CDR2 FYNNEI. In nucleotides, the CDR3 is TGTGCCAGGACGGCGGACATCTCTACGGAGCAGTTCTTC. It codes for CARTADISTEQFF.

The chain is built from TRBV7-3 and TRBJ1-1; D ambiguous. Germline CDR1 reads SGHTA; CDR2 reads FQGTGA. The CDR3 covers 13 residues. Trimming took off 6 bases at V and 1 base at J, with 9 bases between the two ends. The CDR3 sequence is CASRLAENTEAFF. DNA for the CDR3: TGTGCCAGCAGACTGGCAGAGAACACTGAAGCTTTCTTT.

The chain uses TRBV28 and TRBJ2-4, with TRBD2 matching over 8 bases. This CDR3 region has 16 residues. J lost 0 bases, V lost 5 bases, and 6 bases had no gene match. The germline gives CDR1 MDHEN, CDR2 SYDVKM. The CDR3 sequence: CASSPRLARAKNIQYF. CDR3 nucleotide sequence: TGTGCCAGCAGTCCGAGACTAGCGAGAGCCAAAAACATTCAGTACTTC.

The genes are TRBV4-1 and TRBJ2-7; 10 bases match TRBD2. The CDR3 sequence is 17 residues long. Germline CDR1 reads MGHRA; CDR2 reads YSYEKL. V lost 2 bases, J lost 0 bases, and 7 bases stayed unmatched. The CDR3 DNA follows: TGCGCCAGCAGCCAATCCGGGACTAGCGTTCCCTCCTACGAGCAGTACTTC. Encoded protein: CASSQSGTSVPSYEQYF.

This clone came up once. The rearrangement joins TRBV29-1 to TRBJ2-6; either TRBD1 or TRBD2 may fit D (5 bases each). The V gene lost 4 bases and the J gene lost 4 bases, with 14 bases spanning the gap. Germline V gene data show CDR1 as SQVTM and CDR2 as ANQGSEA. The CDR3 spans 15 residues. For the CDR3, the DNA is TGCAGCGTTGGGGGCACTAGTGGCGGGGCCAACGTCCTGACTTTC. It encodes CSVGGTSGGANVLTF.

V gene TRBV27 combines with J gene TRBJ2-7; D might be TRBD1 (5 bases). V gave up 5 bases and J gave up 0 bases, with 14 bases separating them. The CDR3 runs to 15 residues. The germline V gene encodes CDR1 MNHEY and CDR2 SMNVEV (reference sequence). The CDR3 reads CASSPHRRSSYEQYF. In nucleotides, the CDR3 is TGTGCCAGCAGTCCACACAGGCGATCCTCCTACGAGCAGTACTTC.

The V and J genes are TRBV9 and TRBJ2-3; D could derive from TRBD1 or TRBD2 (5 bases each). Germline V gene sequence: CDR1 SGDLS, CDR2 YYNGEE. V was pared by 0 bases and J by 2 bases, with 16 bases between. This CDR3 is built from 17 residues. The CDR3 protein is CASSVETAASYTDTQYF. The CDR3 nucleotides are TGTGCCAGCAGCGTAGAGACAGCGGCTTCCTACACAGATACGCAGTATTTT.

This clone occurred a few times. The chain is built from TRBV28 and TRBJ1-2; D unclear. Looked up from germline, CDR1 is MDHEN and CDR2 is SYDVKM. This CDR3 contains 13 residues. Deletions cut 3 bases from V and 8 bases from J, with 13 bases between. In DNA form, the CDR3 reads TGTGCCAGCAGTTTCGGAGTCCGGAAGGGCTACACCTTC. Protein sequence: CASSFGVRKGYTF.

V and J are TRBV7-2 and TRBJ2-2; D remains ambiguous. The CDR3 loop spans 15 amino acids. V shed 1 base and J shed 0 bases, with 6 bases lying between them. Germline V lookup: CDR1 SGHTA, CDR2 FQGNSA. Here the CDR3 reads CASSLGFPNTGELFF. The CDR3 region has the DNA TGTGCCAGCAGCTTAGGATTTCCGAACACCGGGGAGCTGTTTTTT.

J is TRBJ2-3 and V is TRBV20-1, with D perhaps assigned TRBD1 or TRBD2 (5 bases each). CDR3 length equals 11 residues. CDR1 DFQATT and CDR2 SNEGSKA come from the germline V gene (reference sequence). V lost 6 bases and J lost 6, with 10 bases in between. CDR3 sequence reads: CSATREDTQYF. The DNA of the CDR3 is TGCAGTGCAACCAGGGAGGATACGCAGTATTTT.

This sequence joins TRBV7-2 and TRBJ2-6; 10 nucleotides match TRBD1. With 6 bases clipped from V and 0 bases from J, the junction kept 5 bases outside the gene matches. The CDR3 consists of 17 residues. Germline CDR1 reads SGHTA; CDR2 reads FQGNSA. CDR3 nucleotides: TGTGCCAGCAGTCCGGGACAGGGGTTCTCTGGGGCCAACGTCCTGACTTTC. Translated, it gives CASSPGQGFSGANVLTF.

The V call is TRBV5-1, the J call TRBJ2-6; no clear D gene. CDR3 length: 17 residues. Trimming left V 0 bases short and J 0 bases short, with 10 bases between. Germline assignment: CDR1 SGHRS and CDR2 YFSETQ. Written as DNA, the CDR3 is TGCGCCAGCAGCTTGGACGCGCAGGTCTCTGGGGCCAACGTCCTGACTTTC. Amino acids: CASSLDAQVSGANVLTF.

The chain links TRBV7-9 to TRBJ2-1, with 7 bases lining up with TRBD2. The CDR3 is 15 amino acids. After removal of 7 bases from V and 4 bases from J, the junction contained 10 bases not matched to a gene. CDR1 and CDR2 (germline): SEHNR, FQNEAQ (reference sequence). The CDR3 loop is CASNELANNYNEQFF. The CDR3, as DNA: TGTGCCAGCAACGAACTAGCGAACAATTACAATGAGCAGTTCTTC.

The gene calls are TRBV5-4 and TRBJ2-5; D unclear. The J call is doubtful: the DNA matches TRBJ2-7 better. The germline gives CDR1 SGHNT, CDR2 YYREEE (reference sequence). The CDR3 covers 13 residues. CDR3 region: CASSLPPSYEQYF. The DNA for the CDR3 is TGTGCCAGCAGCTTGCCTCCGAGCTACGAGCAGTACTTC.

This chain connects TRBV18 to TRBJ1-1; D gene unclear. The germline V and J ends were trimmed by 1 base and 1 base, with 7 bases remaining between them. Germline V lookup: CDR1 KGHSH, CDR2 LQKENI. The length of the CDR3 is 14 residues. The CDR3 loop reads CASSPLSGNTEAFF. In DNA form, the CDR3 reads TGTGCCAGCTCACCACTGTCAGGGAACACTGAAGCTTTCTTT.

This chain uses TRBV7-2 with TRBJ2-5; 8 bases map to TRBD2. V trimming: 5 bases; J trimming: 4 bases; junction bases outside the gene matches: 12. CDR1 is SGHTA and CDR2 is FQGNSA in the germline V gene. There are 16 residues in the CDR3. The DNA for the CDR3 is TGTGCCAGCAGCCTCTCTTGGACTAGCCCCACAGAGACCCAGTACTTC. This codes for CASSLSWTSPTETQYF.

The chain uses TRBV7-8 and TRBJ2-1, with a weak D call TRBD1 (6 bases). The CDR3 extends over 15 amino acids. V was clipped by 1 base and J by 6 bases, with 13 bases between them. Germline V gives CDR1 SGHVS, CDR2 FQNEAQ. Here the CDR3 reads CASSLGQAQSNEQFF. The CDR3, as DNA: TGTGCCAGCAGCTTAGGACAGGCCCAGAGCAATGAGCAGTTCTTC. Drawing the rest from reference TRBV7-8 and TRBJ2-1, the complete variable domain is GAGVSQSPRYKVAKRGQDVALRCDPISGHVSLFWYQQALGQGPEFLTYFQNEAQLDKSGLPSDRFFAERPEGSVSTLKIQRTQQEDSAVYLCASSLGQAQSNEQFFGPGTRLTVL.

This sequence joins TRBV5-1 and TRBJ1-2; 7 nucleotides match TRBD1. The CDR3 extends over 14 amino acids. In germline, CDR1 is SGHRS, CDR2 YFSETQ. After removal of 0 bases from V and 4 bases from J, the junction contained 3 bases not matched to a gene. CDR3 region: CASSLEAGGYGYTF. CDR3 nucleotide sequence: TGCGCCAGCAGCTTGGAAGCAGGGGGCTATGGCTACACCTTC.

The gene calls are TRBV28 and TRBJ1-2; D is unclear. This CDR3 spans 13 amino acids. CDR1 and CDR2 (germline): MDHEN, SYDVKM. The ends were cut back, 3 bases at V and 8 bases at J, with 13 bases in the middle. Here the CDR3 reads CASSLGNSGGYTF. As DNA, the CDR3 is TGTGCCAGCAGTTTGGGCAACTCGGGAGGCTACACCTTC.

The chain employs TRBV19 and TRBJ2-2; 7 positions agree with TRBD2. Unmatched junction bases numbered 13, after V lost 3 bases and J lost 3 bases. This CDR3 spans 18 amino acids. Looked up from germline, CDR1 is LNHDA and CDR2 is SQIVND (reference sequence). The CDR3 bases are TGTGCCAGTAGTATTCTCCACTCTGGCGGGAGTTACACCGGGGAGCTGTTTTTT. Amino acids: CASSILHSGGSYTGELFF.

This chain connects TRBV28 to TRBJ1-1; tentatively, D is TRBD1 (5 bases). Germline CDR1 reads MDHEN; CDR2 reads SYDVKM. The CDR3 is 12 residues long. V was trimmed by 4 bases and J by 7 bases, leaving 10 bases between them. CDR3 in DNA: TGTGCCAGCAGTTCCCGGGGGAGTGAAGCTTTCTTT. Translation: CASSSRGSEAFF.

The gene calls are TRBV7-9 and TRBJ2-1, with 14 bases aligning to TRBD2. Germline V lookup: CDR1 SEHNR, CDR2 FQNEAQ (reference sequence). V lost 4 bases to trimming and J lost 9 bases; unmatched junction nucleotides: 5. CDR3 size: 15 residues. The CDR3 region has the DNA TGTGCCAGCAGCTCGGGACTAGCGGGAGTATCTGAGCAGTTCTTC. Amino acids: CASSSGLAGVSEQFF.

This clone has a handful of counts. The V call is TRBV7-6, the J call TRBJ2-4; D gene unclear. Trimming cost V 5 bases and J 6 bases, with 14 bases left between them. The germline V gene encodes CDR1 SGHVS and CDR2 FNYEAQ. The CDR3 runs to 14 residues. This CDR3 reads CASSNRASGNIQYF. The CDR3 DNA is TGTGCCAGCAGCAACCGGGCCTCAGGAAACATTCAGTACTTC.